This is a list of T cell receptor beta chains from one sample in a study of identical twins. MiXCR, run by TCRdb on the 5' RACE reads, gives a single entry per CDR3 protein. The sample has around 220,000 distinct CDR3 sequences, over 12% seen once. Sequencing input: memory (CD45RO+) T cells sorted from blood. The source of these receptors is a woman younger than 35 in good health. CDR3s include the opening cysteine and the closing phenylalanine or tryptophan. Each record gives: D gene, clone size, J gene, V gene, CDR3 protein, CDR3 DNA. A D gene is named only where the DNA matches it firmly. For some rows the clone size is stated as once, few or many, or as a class when expanded; others skip it.

d_gene: TRBD2
abundance: few
j_gene: TRBJ2-4
v_gene: TRBV4-2
CDR3aa: CASSQVIAGSSLSIQYF
CDR3nt: TGTGCCAGCAGCCAAGTTATAGCGGGGTCCTCTTTAAGCATTCAGTACTTC

d_gene: .
abundance: few
j_gene: TRBJ1-5
v_gene: TRBV6-2/TRBV6-3
CDR3aa: CASTYWRGPQHF
CDR3nt: TGTGCCAGCACCTATTGGCGTGGGCCCCAGCATTTT

d_gene: .
abundance: .
j_gene: TRBJ2-7
v_gene: TRBV20-1
CDR3aa: CSARDPDRPYEQYF
CDR3nt: TGCAGTGCTAGAGATCCCGACAGGCCCTACGAGCAGTACTTC

d_gene: TRBD1
abundance: .
j_gene: TRBJ2-7
v_gene: TRBV27
CDR3aa: CASSSMRQGASYEQYF
CDR3nt: TGTGCCAGCAGTTCCATGAGACAGGGGGCATCCTACGAGCAGTACTTC

d_gene: TRBD2
abundance: .
j_gene: TRBJ2-7
v_gene: TRBV10-1
CDR3aa: CASSASGTYEQYF
CDR3nt: TGCGCCAGCAGTGCTAGCGGTACCTACGAGCAGTACTTC

d_gene: .
abundance: .
j_gene: TRBJ2-3
v_gene: TRBV7-3
CDR3aa: CASSPSGQWADTQYF
CDR3nt: TGTGCCAGCAGCCCATCAGGACAGTGGGCAGATACGCAGTATTTT

d_gene: TRBD1
abundance: few
j_gene: TRBJ1-1
v_gene: TRBV9
CDR3aa: CASSVATGGIFGEAFF
CDR3nt: TGTGCCAGCAGCGTAGCCACAGGGGGAATTTTTGGTGAAGCTTTCTTT

d_gene: .
abundance: .
j_gene: TRBJ1-1
v_gene: TRBV29-1
CDR3aa: CSAGQLSTEAFF
CDR3nt: TGCAGCGCTGGACAGCTTTCCACTGAAGCTTTCTTT

d_gene: .
abundance: .
j_gene: TRBJ1-2
v_gene: TRBV9
CDR3aa: CASSVGQNYGYTF
CDR3nt: TGTGCCAGCAGCGTAGGTCAGAACTATGGCTACACCTTC

d_gene: .
abundance: few
j_gene: TRBJ2-7
v_gene: TRBV10-1
CDR3aa: CASSHWGQWYF
CDR3nt: TGCGCCAGCAGTCATTGGGGGCAGTGGTACTTC

d_gene: .
abundance: few
j_gene: TRBJ1-1
v_gene: TRBV12-5
CDR3aa: CASGSDSSTGITEAFF
CDR3nt: TGTGCTAGTGGTTCCGATTCCTCTACCGGGATCACTGAAGCTTTCTTT

d_gene: .
abundance: many
j_gene: TRBJ2-1
v_gene: TRBV18
CDR3aa: CASSPPRGGGASNEQFF
CDR3nt: TGTGCCAGCTCACCCCCCCGGGGAGGGGGCGCCTCCAATGAGCAGTTCTTC

d_gene: TRBD2
abundance: .
j_gene: TRBJ2-2
v_gene: TRBV10-1
CDR3aa: CASSEAGGPTGELFF
CDR3nt: TGCGCCAGCAGTGAGGCGGGAGGGCCCACCGGGGAGCTGTTTTTT

d_gene: TRBD2
abundance: few
j_gene: TRBJ2-1
v_gene: TRBV5-1
CDR3aa: CASSTTSVSYNEQFF
CDR3nt: TGCGCCAGCAGCACTACTAGCGTCTCCTACAATGAGCAGTTCTTC

d_gene: TRBD1
abundance: .
j_gene: TRBJ2-5
v_gene: TRBV7-2
CDR3aa: CASSRDTGTGSF
CDR3nt: TGTGCCAGCAGCCGAGATACCGGGACAGGCTCATTC

d_gene: .
abundance: few
j_gene: TRBJ1-1
v_gene: TRBV20-1
CDR3aa: CSAQRQNTEAFF
CDR3nt: TGCAGTGCCCAGAGGCAGAACACTGAAGCTTTCTTT

d_gene: .
abundance: many
j_gene: TRBJ1-5
v_gene: TRBV7-9
CDR3aa: CASSSGAQPQHF
CDR3nt: TGTGCCAGCAGCTCGGGAGCGCAGCCCCAGCATTTT

d_gene: TRBD1
abundance: .
j_gene: TRBJ1-2
v_gene: TRBV10-3
CDR3aa: CATDWTGENGYTF
CDR3nt: TGTGCCACCGACTGGACAGGGGAGAATGGCTACACCTTC

d_gene: TRBD1
abundance: few
j_gene: TRBJ1-4
v_gene: TRBV5-1
CDR3aa: CASSPGQVASNEKLFF
CDR3nt: TGCGCCAGCAGCCCGGGACAGGTTGCAAGTAATGAAAAACTGTTTTTT

d_gene: .
abundance: many
j_gene: TRBJ1-5
v_gene: TRBV20-1
CDR3aa: CSASMGRQPQHF
CDR3nt: TGCAGTGCTAGTATGGGGCGGCAGCCCCAGCATTTT

d_gene: TRBD2
abundance: .
j_gene: TRBJ2-1
v_gene: TRBV12-3/TRBV12-4
CDR3aa: CASSLSSTSGREQFF
CDR3nt: TGTGCCAGCAGTTTATCGTCAACTAGCGGGAGGGAGCAGTTCTTC

d_gene: TRBD2
abundance: .
j_gene: TRBJ2-1
v_gene: TRBV20-1
CDR3aa: CSARAGLAFPEQFF
CDR3nt: TGCAGTGCTAGAGCGGGACTAGCTTTCCCTGAGCAGTTCTTC

d_gene: TRBD1
abundance: .
j_gene: TRBJ2-3
v_gene: TRBV11-2
CDR3aa: CASSLSVQGSDTQYF
CDR3nt: TGTGCCAGCAGCTTAAGTGTACAGGGGTCAGATACGCAGTATTTT

d_gene: .
abundance: many
j_gene: TRBJ2-3
v_gene: TRBV6-5
CDR3aa: CATAMGVDTQYF
CDR3nt: TGTGCCACCGCGATGGGGGTAGATACGCAGTATTTT

d_gene: .
abundance: few
j_gene: TRBJ2-6
v_gene: TRBV28
CDR3aa: CASSLVGSGANVLTF
CDR3nt: TGTGCCAGCTCATTGGTGGGCTCGGGGGCCAACGTCCTGACTTTC

d_gene: .
abundance: many
j_gene: TRBJ1-5
v_gene: TRBV4-2
CDR3aa: CASSQFGQPQHF
CDR3nt: TGTGCCAGCAGCCAGTTCGGCCAGCCCCAGCATTTT

d_gene: .
abundance: few
j_gene: TRBJ1-1
v_gene: TRBV5-1
CDR3aa: CASSLLPGDEAFF
CDR3nt: TGCGCCAGCAGCTTGCTTCCGGGGGACGAAGCTTTCTTT

d_gene: TRBD1
abundance: .
j_gene: TRBJ2-2
v_gene: TRBV6-2/TRBV6-3
CDR3aa: CASSEGQSNTGELFF
CDR3nt: TGTGCCAGCAGTGAGGGACAGTCGAACACCGGGGAGCTGTTTTTT

d_gene: TRBD2
abundance: few
j_gene: TRBJ2-1
v_gene: TRBV6-5
CDR3aa: CASSYYLTSGNEQFF
CDR3nt: TGTGCCAGCAGTTACTACCTGACTAGCGGAAATGAGCAGTTCTTC

d_gene: .
abundance: few
j_gene: TRBJ1-1
v_gene: TRBV3-1
CDR3aa: CASTSGGGTEAFF
CDR3nt: TGTGCCAGCACCTCGGGCGGTGGCACTGAAGCTTTCTTT

d_gene: .
abundance: few
j_gene: TRBJ2-2
v_gene: TRBV11-2
CDR3aa: CASSLGRTNTGELFF
CDR3nt: TGTGCCAGCAGCTTAGGCAGGACGAACACCGGGGAGCTGTTTTTT

d_gene: TRBD1
abundance: many
j_gene: TRBJ1-2
v_gene: TRBV20-1
CDR3aa: CSARDRLAGGEGYTF
CDR3nt: TGCAGTGCTAGAGATCGATTAGCAGGGGGCGAAGGCTACACCTTC